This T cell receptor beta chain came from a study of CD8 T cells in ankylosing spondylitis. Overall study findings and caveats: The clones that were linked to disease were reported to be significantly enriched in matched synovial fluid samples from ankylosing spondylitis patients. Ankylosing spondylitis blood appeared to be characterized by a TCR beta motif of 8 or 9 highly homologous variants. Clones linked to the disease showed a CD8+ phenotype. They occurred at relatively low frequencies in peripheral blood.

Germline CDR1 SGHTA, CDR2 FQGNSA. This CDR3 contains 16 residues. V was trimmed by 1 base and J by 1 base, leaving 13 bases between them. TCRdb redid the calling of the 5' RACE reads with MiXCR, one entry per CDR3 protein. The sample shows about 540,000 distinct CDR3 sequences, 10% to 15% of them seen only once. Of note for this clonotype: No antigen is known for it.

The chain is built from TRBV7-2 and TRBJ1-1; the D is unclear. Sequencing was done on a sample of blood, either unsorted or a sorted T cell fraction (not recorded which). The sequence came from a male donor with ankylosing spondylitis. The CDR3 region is CASSLDGRAGNTEAFF. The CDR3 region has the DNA TGTGCCAGCAGCTTAGACGGTCGGGCGGGGAACACTGAAGCTTTCTTT.